The clone carrying this TCR beta chain was seen once. Distinct nucleotide sequences in the sample also encode this CDR3. The data originate from a study of shared clonotypes between healthy human individuals. Turning to the study itself: CD4 naive and CD4 memory each took three plates per donor, while CD8 naive took two and CD8 memory one.

In the authors' methods: Sequence data from immunoSEQ were junction-only and lacked quality scores; consequently, filtering differed. Repertoires were generated with immunoSEQ multiplex PCR, while TCRdb's copy carries only in-frame clones and drops some. D and trimming were read from the DNA, whereas the V and J calls and clone size are those reported in that table. Of about 2.3 million clones in the sample, about 92% were seen once. The CDR3 consists of 15 residues. Trimming at V came to 6 bases and at J to 0 bases, leaving 4 bases not matched to a gene. The germline V gene has CDR1 SQVTM and CDR2 ANQGSEA.

The rearrangement links TRBV29-1 to TRBJ2-3; TRBD2 matches 12 bases. This sequence was found in a man between 18 and 35 years old in good health. Some clones in this sample may be carry-over from other donors' samples. The sample was naive CD4+ T cells from PBMCs. Indicated subset: CD45RA+ positively selected. This CDR3 is CSVDGTSGSTDTQYF. CDR3 DNA sequence: TGCAGCGTGGACGGGACTAGCGGGAGCACAGATACGCAGTATTTT.